Listed here are 27 T cell receptor beta chains from one sample, sequenced in a study of a mutant IDH1 vaccine in newly diagnosed glioma. Described time point: week 23, last vaccination. Mutant IDH1 20-mer peptide, at 300 ug, made up each vaccine dose, with topical imiquimod. Generated by immunoSEQ multiplex PCR, the TCRdb table keeps only in-frame clones and is missing some. The sample yields 50,000 to 65,000 clones, around 86% seen once. The antigens these receptors bind are not known. The source was PBMCs, collected from a glioma patient whose treatment included an IDH1 peptide vaccine. The receptors come from a man between 35 and 55 years old with glioma.

The chain uses TRBV25-1 and TRBJ2-1, with 9 bases fitting TRBD2. CDR1 MGHDK and CDR2 SYGVNS come from the germline V gene. With V trimmed by 6 bases and J by 10 bases, 16 bases remained unmatched. The CDR3 consists of 16 residues. CDR3 amino acids: CASSASTSGFNLEQFF. CDR3 DNA: TGTGCCAGCAGCGCCTCGACTAGCGGATTCAATTTGGAGCAGTTCTTC.

This clone was found a few times. The rearrangement links TRBV12-5 to TRBJ1-5; tentatively, D is TRBD1 (5 bases). The CDR3 has 13 residues. V lost 5 bases to trimming and J lost 7 bases, with 12 bases between them. The germline V gene has CDR1 LGHNT and CDR2 FRNRAP. The CDR3 here is CASGPQGRQPQHF. CDR3 in DNA: TGTGCTAGTGGTCCCCAGGGTAGGCAGCCCCAGCATTTT.

CDR3 region: CASSVGGSAPSYEQYF. The CDR3, as DNA: TGTGCCAGCAGCGTAGGGGGGAGCGCCCCTTCCTACGAGCAGTACTTC. The genes are TRBV9 and TRBJ2-7; D possibly matches TRBD1 or TRBD2 (5 bases each). CDR1 and CDR2 (germline): SGDLS, YYNGEE. With 0 bases removed from V and 1 base from J, the gap between germline ends came to 14 bases. The CDR3 sequence is 16 residues long.

The rearrangement uses TRBV9 and TRBJ1-1; 11 bases agree with TRBD1. The ends lost 6 bases at V and 5 bases at J; junction bases unmatched: 9. CDR3 length equals 15 residues. Per the germline V gene, CDR1 is SGDLS and CDR2 is YYNGEE. CDR3 sequence (DNA): TGTGCCAGCAACGGACAGGGGGCGCCGGGAACTGAAGCTTTCTTT. It encodes CASNGQGAPGTEAFF.

The rearrangement links TRBV5-1 to TRBJ2-2, with 7 bases aligning to TRBD2. Looked up from germline, CDR1 is SGHRS and CDR2 is YFSETQ. The trim removed 4 bases at V and 4 bases at J, leaving 7 bases unmatched. The CDR3 extends over 15 amino acids. The DNA for the CDR3 is TGCGCCAGCAGCCCCGGGGGGACCTCCACCGGGGAGCTGTTTTTT. Its protein is CASSPGGTSTGELFF.

The chain has TRBV5-1 and TRBJ2-3, with TRBD2 identical over 12 bases. V lost 7 bases to trimming and J lost 4 bases; unmatched junction nucleotides: 4. The CDR3 length is 14 residues. Germline V gene data show CDR1 as SGHRS and CDR2 as YFSETQ. The CDR3 loop reads CASGTSGRADTQYF. CDR3 nucleotides: TGCGCCAGCGGGACTAGCGGGCGCGCAGATACGCAGTATTTT. Full variable domain (remainder filled in from reference TRBV5-1 and TRBJ2-3): KAGVTQTPRYLIKTRGQQVTLSCSPISGHRSVSWYQQTPGQGLQFLFEYFSETQRNKGNFPGRFSGRQFSNSRSEMNVSTLELGDSALYLCASGTSGRADTQYFGPGTRLTVL.

The rearrangement links TRBV6-6 to TRBJ2-7, with 8 bases aligning to TRBD2. V trimming: 2 bases; J trimming: 4 bases; junction bases outside the gene matches: 4. This CDR3 comprises 14 residues. Germline V gene lookup returns CDR1 MNHNY and CDR2 SVGAGI (reference sequence). The CDR3 loop is CASSYDGRGYEQYF. Written as DNA, the CDR3 is TGTGCCAGCAGTTACGACGGGAGGGGATACGAGCAGTACTTC.

This chain connects TRBV12-5 to TRBJ2-1; TRBD1 matches at 8 bases. The V gene's germline CDR1 is LGHNT and CDR2 FRNRAP. The CDR3 has 18 amino acids. Unmatched junction bases numbered 12, after V lost 4 bases and J lost 1 base. This CDR3 reads CASGYTGGLAASYNEQFF. The CDR3 DNA follows: TGTGCTAGTGGTTACACAGGGGGGCTAGCAGCTTCCTACAATGAGCAGTTCTTC. Full variable domain (remainder filled in from reference TRBV12-5 and TRBJ2-1): DARVTQTPRHKVTEMGQEVTMRCQPILGHNTVFWYRQTMMQGLELLAYFRNRAPLDDSGMPKDRFSAEMPDATLATLKIQPSEPRDSAVYFCASGYTGGLAASYNEQFFGPGTRLTVL.

This clone was recorded only once. The chain links TRBV29-1 to TRBJ2-1; TRBD2 agrees at 10 bases. From germline, CDR1 is SQVTM and CDR2 ANQGSEA. The CDR3 has 17 amino acids. J was trimmed by 1 base and V by 4 bases; bases with no gene match: 10. In DNA form, the CDR3 reads TGCAGCGTTGTTGGGCTAGCGGGAGTTATATCCTACAATGAGCAGTTCTTC. Its protein product is CSVVGLAGVISYNEQFF.

This clone is deemed medium-sized (0.01 to 0.1%). V gene TRBV7-8 combines with J gene TRBJ1-4; 7 nucleotides line up with TRBD1. V shed 5 bases and J 2 bases; nucleotides not matched to a gene: 2. Germline-derived CDR1 and CDR2 are SGHVS and FQNEAQ. This CDR3 contains 14 residues. The CDR3 here is CASSGRGTNEKLFF. Written as DNA, the CDR3 is TGTGCCAGCAGCGGCAGGGGGACTAATGAAAAACTGTTTTTT.

The V gene is TRBV13, the J gene TRBJ1-4; TRBD1 matches at 8 bases. V was clipped by 3 bases and J by 4 bases; unmatched bases: 1. CDR1 is PRHDT, CDR2 FYEKMQ, per germline (reference sequence). The CDR3 runs to 14 residues. CDR3 in amino acids: CASSLGQVNEKLFF. The CDR3 region has the DNA TGTGCCAGCAGCTTGGGACAGGTTAATGAAAAACTGTTTTTT.

This clone turned up a few times. V usage is TRBV28 and J usage is TRBJ1-1; D call uncertain. Germline loops: CDR1 MDHEN, CDR2 SYDVKM. The CDR3 is made up of 13 amino acids. The V gene lost 9 bases and the J gene lost 4 bases, with 15 bases spanning the gap. CDR3 in DNA: TGTGCCAGTTTAACCAGTTATGGCACTGAAGCTTTCTTT. Residues: CASLTSYGTEAFF.

The J gene is TRBJ2-1, the V gene TRBV6-5; no clear D gene. Germline V CDR1 and CDR2: MNHEY, SVGAGI. The CDR3 has 11 residues. V was cut by 5 bases and J by 10 bases, with 9 bases left in between. The CDR3 protein is CASSRMGEQFF. The CDR3 bases are TGTGCCAGCAGTCGCATGGGGGAGCAGTTCTTC.

This clone was detected only once. The chain recombines TRBV5-8 with TRBJ1-2; D is unclear. Trimming shortened V by 0 bases and J by 3 bases, and 6 bases separated the two germline ends. The CDR3 runs 13 residues. CDR1 SGHTS and CDR2 YDEGEE come from the germline V gene. The CDR3 here is CASSLDSYYGYTF. In nucleotides, the CDR3 is TGTGCCAGCAGCTTGGACAGTTACTATGGCTACACCTTC.

The rearrangement joins TRBV10-3 to TRBJ1-5, with 11 nucleotides matching TRBD1. CDR3 length equals 15 residues. V lost 6 bases, J lost 6 bases, and 7 bases stayed unmatched. Germline V CDR1 and CDR2: ENHRY, SYGVKD. The CDR3 DNA reads as TGTGCCATCAGCGCGACAGGGACAGGGGGTCAGCCCCAGCATTTT. Translation gives CAISATGTGGQPQHF.

The chain combines TRBV10-2 with TRBJ1-2; D unresolved. The CDR3 loop spans 13 amino acids. Trimming removed 2 bases at V and 4 bases at J, with 8 bases between. CDR1 and CDR2 (germline): WSHSY, SAAADI. CDR3 sequence reads: CASSEGRSYGYTF. CDR3 nucleotide sequence: TGCGCCAGCAGTGAGGGCAGGAGCTATGGCTACACCTTC.

The rearrangement uses TRBV4-2 and TRBJ2-7; TRBD2 might be the D (6 bases). V dropped 4 bases and J dropped 2 bases, with 12 bases sitting between them. CDR1 and CDR2 (germline): LGHNA, YNFKEQ. CDR3 length: 14 amino acids. The CDR3 DNA follows: TGTGCCAGCAGCCCCCCGGGGGAGACCTACGAGCAGTACTTC. Its translation: CASSPPGETYEQYF.

CDR3 loop: CASSPSRGTGIFEQYF. The DNA for the CDR3 is TGTGCCAGCAGCCCAAGTAGGGGGACAGGGATCTTCGAGCAGTACTTC. The V call is TRBV13, the J call TRBJ2-7; 9 nucleotides match TRBD1. The germline V gene encodes CDR1 PRHDT and CDR2 FYEKMQ (reference sequence). This CDR3 contains 16 residues. J gave up 6 bases and V 5 bases, and 14 bases lay outside the gene matches.

The chain employs TRBV7-2 and TRBJ2-5, with D perhaps TRBD1 (6 bases). Germline V gene data show CDR1 as SGHTA and CDR2 as FQGNSA. Trimming stripped 7 bases from V and 2 bases from J, with 17 bases between. CDR3 size: 15 residues. The CDR3 DNA reads as TGTGCCAGCACCCCAAGGGGGTGGGGGCAAGAGACCCAGTACTTC. Its protein is CASTPRGWGQETQYF.

The chain uses TRBV4-1 and TRBJ2-1; TRBD2 aligns across 9 bases. Germline V CDR1 and CDR2: MGHRA, YSYEKL. V lost 1 base, J lost 5 bases, and 6 bases stayed unmatched. This CDR3 has 16 amino acids. In DNA form, the CDR3 reads TGCGCCAGCAGCCAAGTAGCGTCTAGCGGGGACAATGAGCAGTTCTTC. This gives the protein CASSQVASSGDNEQFF.

By share, this clone ranks as medium-sized (0.01 to 0.1%). The CDR3 region is CASSQDTLRSEAFF. As DNA, the CDR3 is TGCGCCAGCAGCCAAGATACCTTGCGGTCCGAAGCTTTCTTT. V and J are TRBV4-3 and TRBJ1-1; no definite D call. This CDR3 is 14 amino acids long. Trimming removed 0 bases at V and 8 bases at J, with 13 bases between. Germline CDR1 is LGHNA and CDR2 is YSLEER.

The chain uses TRBV7-2 and TRBJ1-2; D not certain. The CDR3 has 14 amino acids. From germline, CDR1 is SGHTA and CDR2 FQGNSA. The V end was cut by 3 bases, the J end by 6 bases, with 14 bases between. CDR3 in amino acids: CASSLSRRAHGYTF. The CDR3 DNA sequence: TGTGCCAGCAGCTTGTCGAGAAGGGCCCATGGCTACACCTTC.

The chain joins TRBV27 to TRBJ1-2, with TRBD1 matching 8 bases. The germline CDR1 and CDR2 sequences are MNHEY and SMNVEV (reference sequence). This CDR3 is built from 14 residues. V shed 6 bases and J 5 bases; nucleotides not matched to a gene: 8. The CDR3 region is CASSTQGGFYGYTF. The CDR3 DNA follows: TGTGCCAGCAGCACACAGGGGGGCTTTTATGGCTACACCTTC.

This clone was observed once. The V and J genes are TRBV19 and TRBJ2-6, with 10 bases identical to TRBD1. CDR3 length: 17 residues. Germline CDR1 reads LNHDA; CDR2 reads SQIVND (reference sequence). After removal of 5 bases from V and 0 bases from J, the junction contained 4 bases not matched to a gene. The CDR3 protein is CASSRDRGGSGANVLTF. Here the CDR3 DNA reads TGTGCCAGTAGTCGGGACAGGGGAGGCTCTGGGGCCAACGTCCTGACTTTC.

The chain links TRBV19 to TRBJ2-3; the match to TRBD2 covers 12 bases. There are 16 residues in the CDR3. Germline values: CDR1 LNHDA, CDR2 SQIVND (reference sequence). The V and J ends lost 5 bases and 3 bases, in that order; junction bases with no gene match: 6. CDR3 in DNA: TGTGCCAGTAGTCCCTGGACTAGCGGGAAGACAGATACGCAGTATTTT. Translation: CASSPWTSGKTDTQYF.

The sample holds one count of this clone. The genes are TRBV7-2 and TRBJ2-7; D call uncertain. V lost 1 base to trimming and J lost 6 bases, with 7 bases between them. The CDR3 covers 12 residues. Germline V lookup: CDR1 SGHTA, CDR2 FQGNSA. The CDR3 region has the DNA TGTGCCAGCAGCTTAGTGGCCCCCGAGCAGTACTTC. It yields the protein CASSLVAPEQYF.

This chain connects TRBV13 to TRBJ1-1; D remains ambiguous. CDR3 length: 12 residues. Trimming removed 5 bases from V and 6 bases from J, with 10 bases in between. CDR1 and CDR2 from the germline V gene are PRHDT and FYEKMQ (reference sequence). The CDR3 DNA reads TGTGCCAGCAGCCAGATAGTACCTGAAGCTTTCTTT. Translation gives CASSQIVPEAFF.